This T cell receptor beta chain is from a study of T cells in localized non-small cell lung cancer. Study observations and caveats: Adjacent lung tissue had a median approximately 61 of the top 100 clones found in the tumor. Adjacent uninvolved lung tissue had the highest T cell clonality, exceeding tumor.

About this clone: What it binds is not known.

Produced via immunoSEQ multiplex PCR; TCRdb's table is partial and in-frame only. The top ten hold 3.5% to 5% of the sample, which has approximately 7,100 clones, around 90% seen once. CDR3 length equals 13 residues. Trimming removed 5 bases from V and 1 base from J, with 8 bases in between. Germline CDR1 and CDR2: MNHNS and SASEGT. The sample was peripheral blood mononuclear cells, taken before any cancer treatment. This TCR derives from a male donor aged 60 or over with stage II lung adenocarcinoma. This chain uses TRBV6-1 with TRBJ1-2; D remains unclear. CDR3 sequence (DNA): TGTGCCAGCAGTCCCGGTGGTAACTATGGCTACACCTTC. Translation gives CASSPGGNYGYTF.